This T cell receptor beta chain was documented in a study of brain T cells in children with intractable seizures. Using immunoSEQ multiplex PCR, the repertoire was profiled, and TCRdb retains in-frame clones only, with some absent. This table holds 340,000 or so clones, more than 85% found once. Study results and limitations: Viral specificity was inferred only from CDR3 similarity; HCMV serostatus was unknown. Pre-surgery blood may have been undersampled, hiding some clones.

Noted time point: blood from clinic visit 5 months post-surgery; TSC patient then seizure free. Sequencing was limited to surgery cases with top T cell transcript signatures in brain tissue. Pre-surgery treatment included at least one anti-epileptic drug. This clone was detected once. Its antigen is undetermined. The TCR comes from a boy in the first two years of life with tuberous sclerosis and intractable seizures. The sequencing used peripheral blood, collected more than 4 months after surgery.

CDR3 sequence (DNA): TGCGCCAGCAGCCACGCCCTTAGCGGGGGGGCAACTGATACGCAGTATTTT. It is translated as CASSHALSGGATDTQYF. The chain joins TRBV4-1 to TRBJ2-3, with 11 bases that match TRBD2. The junction had 11 bases not matched to a gene; V was cut back by 3 bases and J by 6 bases. The CDR3 runs 17 residues. Per germline, CDR1 MGHRA and CDR2 YSYEKL.